The rows below give T cell receptor beta chains drawn from one sample of a study of long-term antiretroviral therapy in people with HIV. Sequencing was performed with immunoSEQ multiplex PCR; in TCRdb, only in-frame clones are kept and a portion is missing. This sample carries about 22,000 clones, about 79% of them seen once, and the ten largest clones take 19%. Sequencing used unsorted PBMCs, obtained 0.1 years before starting antiretroviral therapy. These TCRs come from a young man with HIV. Each CDR3 is given with its conserved first and last residue. A D gene is named only where the DNA matches it firmly.

D gene	V gene	J gene	CDR3 protein	CDR3 DNA
TRBD1	TRBV5-1	TRBJ2-7	CASTGGTGGLYEQYF	TGCGCCAGCACTGGCGGGACAGGGGGCTTATACGAGCAGTACTTC
-	TRBV11-2	TRBJ2-2	CASSEGRIGVAGELFF	TGTGCCAGCAGCGAAGGTAGAATTGGGGTCGCCGGGGAGCTGTTTTTT
-	TRBV6-5	TRBJ2-5	CASSYSAIGMGTQYF	TGTGCCAGCAGTTACTCCGCTATTGGGATGGGGACCCAGTACTTC
TRBD1	TRBV10-2	TRBJ1-1	CASSETGGGTEAFF	TGCGCCAGCAGTGAGACAGGGGGGGGGACTGAAGCTTTCTTT
TRBD1	TRBV27	TRBJ2-7	CASSWAGGQTDYEQYF	TGTGCCAGCAGTTGGGCAGGGGGACAGACTGACTACGAGCAGTACTTC
-	TRBV5-1	TRBJ2-5	CASSLKAGTSAQYF	TGCGCCAGCAGCTTAAAGGCGGGAACGTCGGCCCAGTACTTC
-	TRBV4-2	TRBJ1-1	CASSRIVQRNTEAFF	TGTGCCAGCAGTCGAATAGTACAGAGGAACACTGAAGCTTTCTTT
TRBD1	TRBV19	TRBJ1-6	CASSKWWDSSYNSPLHF	TGTGCCAGTAGTAAATGGTGGGACAGCTCCTATAATTCACCCCTCCACTTT
TRBD1	TRBV19	TRBJ2-7	CASSTGQGYEQYF	TGTGCCAGTAGTACAGGACAGGGCTACGAGCAGTACTTC
-	TRBV18	TRBJ2-2	CASSPEQGTRELFF	TGTGCCAGCTCACCAGAACAAGGCACCCGGGAGCTGTTTTTT
TRBD1	TRBV11-2	TRBJ2-7	CASSWDSTYEQYF	TGTGCCAGCAGCTGGGACAGTACCTACGAGCAGTACTTC
-	TRBV6-4	TRBJ1-4	CASSDRASTNEKLFF	TGTGCCAGCAGTGACCGGGCCTCAACTAATGAAAAACTGTTTTTT
-	TRBV18	TRBJ1-1	CASSPRHRADGEAFF	TGTGCCAGCTCACCACGCCACAGGGCGGATGGTGAAGCTTTCTTT
-	TRBV5-1	TRBJ2-5	CASSSNGLGETQYF	TGCGCCAGCAGCTCCAACGGACTTGGGGAGACCCAGTACTTC
-	TRBV5-1	TRBJ1-4	CASSLGQTKTELFF	TGCGCCAGCAGCTTGGGACAAACTAAGACGGAACTGTTTTTT
-	TRBV6-5	TRBJ1-2	CASSYSGIRGRGYTF	TGTGCCAGCAGTTACTCCGGAATCAGGGGACGGGGCTACACCTTC